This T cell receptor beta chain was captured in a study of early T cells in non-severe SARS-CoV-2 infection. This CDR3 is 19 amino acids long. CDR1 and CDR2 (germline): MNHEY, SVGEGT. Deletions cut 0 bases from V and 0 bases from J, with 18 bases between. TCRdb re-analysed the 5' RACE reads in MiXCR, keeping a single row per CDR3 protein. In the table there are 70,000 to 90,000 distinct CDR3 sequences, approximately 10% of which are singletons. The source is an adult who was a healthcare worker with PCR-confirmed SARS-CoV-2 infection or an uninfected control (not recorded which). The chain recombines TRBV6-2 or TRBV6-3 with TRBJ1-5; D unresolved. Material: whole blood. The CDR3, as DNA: TGTGCCAGCAGTTACTCCGGGGAGGGCTTCCTTAATAGCAATCAGCCCCAGCATTTT. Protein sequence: CASSYSGEGFLNSNQPQHF.